A single count supports the clone carrying this TCR beta chain. The sample belongs to a study of blood T cell repertoires in COVID-19. Generated by immunoSEQ multiplex PCR, the TCRdb table keeps only in-frame clones and is missing some. The data contain 200,000 or so clones, 80% to 85% of them singletons. Germline assignment: CDR1 SNHLY and CDR2 FYNNEI. The CDR3 has 14 residues. V gave up 4 bases and J gave up 0 bases, with 9 bases separating them. Specimen: PBMCs or T cells enriched from blood (not recorded which). The receptor was isolated from a man aged 35 to 55 who had recovered from COVID-19. The V gene is TRBV2, the J gene TRBJ2-5, with a possible D match to TRBD1 (5 bases). The CDR3 DNA reads TGTGCCAGCAGTGCGACAGAGTACCAAGAGACCCAGTACTTC. Residues: CASSATEYQETQYF.